This passage covers 16 T cell receptor beta chains from one sample sequenced in a study of cytomegalovirus exposure and HLA in healthy donors. Amplification used 60 Vbeta primers and 13 Jbeta primers. Clones were sequenced by immunoSEQ multiplex PCR, and TCRdb holds only the in-frame ones, with some missing. In the table there are 90,000 to 100,000 clones, 80% to 85% of which are singletons. The sequenced material came from PBMCs. The origin of the receptors is a man aged 40-55 years in good health and CMV-seronegative.

The CDR3 DNA follows: TGTGCCACCAGCAGGGCTTCGCAGGGTAGCTATGGCTACACCTTC. Protein sequence: CATSRASQGSYGYTF. This sequence joins TRBV15 and TRBJ1-2, with D possibly TRBD1 on 5 matching bases. The CDR3 length is 15 residues. The germline V gene encodes CDR1 LNHNV and CDR2 YYDKDF (reference sequence). V was shortened by 3 bases and J by 4 bases, with 15 bases between the two germline ends.

The rearrangement links TRBV27 to TRBJ1-6; perhaps TRBD1 as D (6 bases). With 5 bases removed from V and 9 bases from J, the gap between germline ends came to 8 bases. Germline values: CDR1 MNHEY, CDR2 SMNVEV (reference sequence). The CDR3 is 12 amino acids. The CDR3 DNA reads TGTGCCAGCAGTAAACAGGGTTCACCCCTCCACTTT. Translation: CASSKQGSPLHF.

This sequence joins TRBV6-1 and TRBJ2-3; tentatively, D is TRBD2 (6 bases). The CDR3 consists of 14 residues. CDR1 MNHNS and CDR2 SASEGT come from the germline V gene. Deletions cut 6 bases from V and 2 bases from J, with 12 bases between. The CDR3 coding sequence is TGTGCCAGCAGGCCCGCGGGGAACACAGATACGCAGTATTTT. It is translated as CASRPAGNTDTQYF.

The chain couples TRBV11-3 to TRBJ2-1; the D gene is possibly TRBD2 (6 bases). Trimming took 5 bases from V and 7 from J, leaving 18 bases between them. This CDR3 has 15 residues. In germline, CDR1 is SGHNT, CDR2 YENEEA. The CDR3 is CASSAAGAGLNEQFF. The CDR3 DNA sequence: TGTGCCAGCAGCGCCGCCGGGGCGGGGCTGAATGAGCAGTTCTTC.

The chain is built from TRBV7-9 and TRBJ2-7; 9 bases fit TRBD1. This CDR3 contains 13 residues. After removal of 5 bases from V and 5 bases from J, the junction contained 4 bases not matched to a gene. Germline values: CDR1 SEHNR, CDR2 FQNEAQ (reference sequence). The CDR3 nucleotides are TGTGCCAGCAGCCAACAGGGGGCCCACGAGCAGTACTTC. Its translation is CASSQQGAHEQYF.

The chain joins TRBV4-1 to TRBJ1-1; D possibly corresponds to TRBD1 (5 bases). The CDR3 is 17 residues long. Trimming removed 0 bases from V and 0 bases from J, with 14 bases in between. CDR1 and CDR2 from the germline V gene are MGHRA and YSYEKL. CDR3 in DNA: TGCGCCAGCAGCCAAGATAGGGGTACAGGAATGAACACTGAAGCTTTCTTT. Translating it yields CASSQDRGTGMNTEAFF.

This rearrangement joins TRBV4-1 to TRBJ2-7; the match to TRBD1 covers 9 bases. V lost 2 bases and J lost 2; bases outside the gene matches: 7. Germline CDR1 MGHRA, CDR2 YSYEKL. The CDR3 is made up of 16 amino acids. CDR3 sequence: CASSQRKTGGTYEQYF. The CDR3 region has the DNA TGCGCCAGCAGCCAAAGGAAGACAGGGGGGACCTACGAGCAGTACTTC.

The V and J genes are TRBV28 and TRBJ2-1, with TRBD2 as a possible D gene (6 bases). The ends were cut back, 4 bases at V and 4 bases at J, with 20 bases in the middle. From germline, CDR1 is MDHEN and CDR2 SYDVKM. The CDR3 runs 17 residues. The DNA for the CDR3 is TGTGCCAGCAGTTCCGGGCTAGCGTTTGCGGCTTACAATGAGCAGTTCTTC. Its translation: CASSSGLAFAAYNEQFF.

The V call is TRBV7-9, the J call TRBJ2-5; D gene unclear. Trimming removed 5 bases from V and 5 bases from J, with 15 bases in between. Germline CDR1 and CDR2: SEHNR and FQNEAQ (reference sequence). The CDR3 is made up of 14 amino acids. Here the CDR3 reads CASSHFDIRETQYF. The CDR3 nucleotides read TGTGCCAGCAGCCATTTCGACATACGGGAGACCCAGTACTTC.

The V and J genes are TRBV28 and TRBJ1-5, with a weak D call TRBD1 (6 bases). The V and J ends lost 4 bases and 4 bases respectively, with 8 bases between them. The CDR3 spans 13 residues. Germline V gene data show CDR1 as MDHEN and CDR2 as SYDVKM. The chain's CDR3 is CASSSRGNQPQHF. The DNA for the CDR3 is TGTGCCAGCAGTTCCAGGGGAAATCAGCCCCAGCATTTT.

This chain links TRBV4-1 with TRBJ2-3; D possibly corresponds to TRBD2 (5 bases). The germline V gene has CDR1 MGHRA and CDR2 YSYEKL. The CDR3 consists of 14 residues. The V end was cut by 5 bases, the J end by 2 bases, with 11 bases between. CDR3 in amino acids: CASSERDPTDTQYF. In nucleotides, the CDR3 is TGCGCCAGCAGCGAACGGGATCCCACAGATACGCAGTATTTT.

The V call is TRBV6-1, the J call TRBJ2-5; 10 bases align to TRBD2. The J call may be wrong; the DNA end is better matched by TRBJ2-7. This CDR3 spans 14 amino acids. CDR1 is MNHNS and CDR2 is SASEGT in the germline V gene. DNA of the CDR3: TGTGCCAGAATTACTAGCGGGGAGATTTACGAGCAGTACTTC. Protein: CARITSGEIYEQYF.

The CDR3 sequence: CASSQRTGSEKLFF. CDR3 in DNA: TGCGCCAGCAGCCAAAGGACAGGGTCTGAAAAACTGTTTTTT. The chain has TRBV5-1 and TRBJ1-4; 8 positions agree with TRBD1. The J segment lost 7 bases and the V segment lost 4 bases, leaving 6 bases of the junction unmatched. The CDR3 spans 14 residues. Looked up from germline, CDR1 is SGHRS and CDR2 is YFSETQ.

This chain connects TRBV29-1 to TRBJ1-2; D is unresolved. Germline assignment: CDR1 SQVTM and CDR2 ANQGSEA. CDR3 length equals 14 residues. Trimming shortened V by 3 bases and J by 3 bases, and 14 bases separated the two germline ends. This CDR3 is CSVDGQEDDYGYTF. DNA for the CDR3: TGCAGCGTTGATGGGCAGGAAGATGACTATGGCTACACCTTC.

This clone showed up just a few times. The chain uses TRBV6-6 and TRBJ1-1; 7 bases map to TRBD1. The ends lost 6 bases at V and 8 bases at J; junction bases unmatched: 0. Per the germline V gene, CDR1 is MNHNY and CDR2 is SVGAGI (reference sequence). This CDR3 region has 10 residues. This CDR3 reads CASSRGEAFF. The CDR3, as DNA: TGTGCCAGCAGCAGGGGGGAAGCTTTCTTT.

The J gene is TRBJ1-2, the V gene TRBV7-8; D perhaps matches TRBD1 (5 bases). Germline V lookup: CDR1 SGHVS, CDR2 FQNEAQ. V lost 1 base, J lost 7 bases, and 13 bases lay in between. This CDR3 comprises 14 residues. The CDR3 protein is CASSLGSRGGGYTF. Written as DNA, the CDR3 is TGTGCCAGCAGCTTAGGCAGCCGGGGGGGTGGCTACACCTTC.